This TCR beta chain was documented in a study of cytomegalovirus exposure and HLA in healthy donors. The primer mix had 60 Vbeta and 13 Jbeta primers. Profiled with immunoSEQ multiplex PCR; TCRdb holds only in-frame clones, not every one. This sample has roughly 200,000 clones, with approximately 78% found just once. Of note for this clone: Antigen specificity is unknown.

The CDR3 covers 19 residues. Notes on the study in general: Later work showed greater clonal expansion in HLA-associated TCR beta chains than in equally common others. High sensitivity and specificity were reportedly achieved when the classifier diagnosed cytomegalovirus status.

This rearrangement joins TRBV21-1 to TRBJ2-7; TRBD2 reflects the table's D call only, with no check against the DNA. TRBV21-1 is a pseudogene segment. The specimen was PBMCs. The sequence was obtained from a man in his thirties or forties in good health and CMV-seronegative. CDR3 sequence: CASSKERGSIWVRRHEQYF. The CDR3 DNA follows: TGTGCCAGCAGCAAAGAGAGAGGGAGTATTTGGGTCCGAAGGCACGAGCAGTACTTC.